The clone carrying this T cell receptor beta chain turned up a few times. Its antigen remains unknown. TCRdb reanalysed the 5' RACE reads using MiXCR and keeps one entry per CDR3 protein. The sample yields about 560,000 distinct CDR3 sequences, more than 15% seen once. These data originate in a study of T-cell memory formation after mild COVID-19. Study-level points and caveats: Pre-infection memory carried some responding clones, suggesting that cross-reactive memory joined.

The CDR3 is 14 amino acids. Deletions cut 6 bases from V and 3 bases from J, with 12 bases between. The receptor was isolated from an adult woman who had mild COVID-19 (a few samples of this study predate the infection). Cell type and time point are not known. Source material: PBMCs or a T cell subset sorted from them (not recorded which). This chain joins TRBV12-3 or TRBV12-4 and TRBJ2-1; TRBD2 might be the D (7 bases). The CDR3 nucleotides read TGTGCCAGCAGCGAGGGGGGGGACTACAATGAGCAGTTCTTC. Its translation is CASSEGGDYNEQFF.